The 23 T cell receptor beta chains in this list originate from one sample, sequenced in a study of blood T cell repertoires in COVID-19. Assay used: immunoSEQ multiplex PCR; TCRdb lists only in-frame clones, some missing. The sample records just under 150,000 clones, roughly 87% being singletons. The sample comprised peripheral blood. These receptors came from a woman aged 45-60 years with acute or convalescent COVID-19.

The chain is built from TRBV7-2 and TRBJ2-2, with TRBD2 as a possible D gene (5 bases). Germline V CDR1 and CDR2: SGHTA, FQGNSA. Trimming pared 1 base from V and 6 bases from J, leaving 12 bases between. The CDR3 is 15 residues long. CDR3 sequence (DNA): TGTGCCAGCAGCTTAGTACTAGTAGTGCCCGGGGAGCTGTTTTTT. Translating it yields CASSLVLVVPGELFF.

The chain joins TRBV7-9 to TRBJ1-2; D perhaps matches TRBD1 (5 bases). The CDR3 has 15 residues. Germline-derived CDR1 and CDR2 are SEHNR and FQNEAQ (reference sequence). V dropped 5 bases and J dropped 4 bases, with 17 bases sitting between them. The CDR3 DNA sequence: TGTGCCAGCAGCAGAGGACAAATTAATTCCTATGGCTACACCTTC. Translated, it gives CASSRGQINSYGYTF.

V and J are TRBV24-1 and TRBJ2-3; 8 nucleotides line up with TRBD2. Germline CDR1 and CDR2: KGHDR and SFDVKD. V shed 3 bases, J shed 0 bases, and the junction held 4 bases outside the gene matches. The CDR3 sequence is 16 residues long. CDR3 sequence: CATSDQLAESTDTQYF. The CDR3 region has the DNA TGTGCCACCAGTGATCAACTAGCGGAGAGCACAGATACGCAGTATTTT.

This clone appeared a single time. V gene TRBV2 combines with J gene TRBJ2-1; weak D call: TRBD2 (6 bases). The V gene lost 6 bases and the J gene lost 7 bases, with 13 bases spanning the gap. The CDR3 loop spans 13 amino acids. The V gene's germline CDR1 is SNHLY and CDR2 FYNNEI. The CDR3 nucleotides are TGTGCCAGCAGAGACGGGACTTTGAATGAGCAGTTCTTC. It translates to CASRDGTLNEQFF.

This clone was recorded a few times. The chain combines TRBV9 with TRBJ2-2; 10 positions match TRBD2. The CDR3 length is 15 residues. J gave up 4 bases and V 4 bases, and 4 bases lay outside the gene matches. Germline CDR1 and CDR2: SGDLS and YYNGEE. CDR3 residues: CASSPSGGITGELFF. CDR3 coding DNA: TGTGCCAGCAGCCCTAGCGGGGGCATCACCGGGGAGCTGTTTTTT.

Here the CDR3 reads CASSGTGGTEAFF. CDR3 in DNA: TGCGCCAGCAGTGGGACAGGGGGGACTGAAGCTTTCTTT. The chain has TRBV10-2 and TRBJ1-1, with TRBD1 matching 10 bases. Germline V gene lookup returns CDR1 WSHSY and CDR2 SAAADI. CDR3 size: 13 residues. J gave up 5 bases and V 4 bases, and 1 base lay outside the gene matches.

This chain joins TRBV24-1 and TRBJ2-7; 9 bases map to TRBD1. Germline V gene data show CDR1 as KGHDR and CDR2 as SFDVKD. CDR3 size: 16 residues. With V trimmed by 2 bases and J by 6 bases, 10 bases remained unmatched. The CDR3 DNA follows: TGTGCCACCAGTGATTCCCTACAGGGGGCTCGTAGCGAGCAGTACTTC. Its translation: CATSDSLQGARSEQYF.

The CDR3 DNA reads TGTGCCAGCAGCTTAGGGTCGGGACAGTCGTCCTACGAGCAGTACTTC. Protein product: CASSLGSGQSSYEQYF. V usage is TRBV11-1 and J usage is TRBJ2-7, with TRBD1 identical over 7 bases. V shed 1 base, J shed 1 base, and the junction held 7 bases outside the gene matches. The germline CDR1 and CDR2 sequences are SGHAT and FQDESV (reference sequence). The CDR3 loop spans 16 amino acids.

This chain connects TRBV9 to TRBJ1-6, with unresolved D. CDR1 is SGDLS and CDR2 is YYNGEE in the germline V gene. CDR3 length equals 15 residues. V was shortened by 3 bases and J by 4 bases, with 11 bases between the two germline ends. The CDR3 DNA reads as TGTGCCAGCAGCGGTGGCGGTCAGTATAATTCACCCCTCCACTTT. Translated, it gives CASSGGGQYNSPLHF.

The rearrangement uses TRBV30 and TRBJ1-4; D is perhaps TRBD1 (6 bases). Per the germline V gene, CDR1 is GTSNPN and CDR2 is SVGIG (reference sequence). The CDR3 consists of 13 residues. The germline V and J ends were trimmed by 3 bases and 7 bases, with 12 bases remaining between them. The chain's CDR3 is CAWRQGQSEKLFF. In DNA form, the CDR3 reads TGTGCCTGGAGACAGGGTCAATCTGAAAAACTGTTTTTT. Variable domain in full (rest from reference TRBV30 and TRBJ1-4): SQTIHQWPATLVQPVGSPLSLECTVEGTSNPNLYWYRQAAGRGLQLLFYSVGIGQISSEVPQNLSASRPQDRQFILSSKKLLLSDSGFYLCAWRQGQSEKLFFGSGTQLSVL.

V gene TRBV7-6 combines with J gene TRBJ1-2, with TRBD1 identical over 8 bases. With 0 bases clipped from V and 4 bases from J, the junction kept 4 bases outside the gene matches. The CDR3 covers 15 residues. Germline values: CDR1 SGHVS, CDR2 FNYEAQ. The DNA of the CDR3 is TGTGCCAGCAGCTTAGCTTGGACAGGGTCCTATGGCTACACCTTC. This translates into CASSLAWTGSYGYTF.

This chain links TRBV27 with TRBJ2-5, with D possibly TRBD1 on 6 matching bases. The germline CDR1 and CDR2 sequences are MNHEY and SMNVEV (reference sequence). The CDR3 covers 17 residues. V was cut by 6 bases and J by 1 base, with 21 bases left in between. This CDR3 reads CASRSPNRVGGQETQYF. The CDR3 DNA is TGTGCCAGCAGATCACCAAACAGGGTTGGGGGCCAAGAGACCCAGTACTTC.

The rearrangement links TRBV27 to TRBJ1-2; D is perhaps TRBD1 (6 bases). CDR1 and CDR2 (germline): MNHEY, SMNVEV (reference sequence). This CDR3 comprises 14 residues. Trimming removed 1 base at V and 2 bases at J, with 8 bases between. CDR3 amino acids: CASSLFGGNYGYTF. In DNA, the CDR3 is TGTGCCAGCAGTTTATTTGGGGGCAACTATGGCTACACCTTC.

The V and J genes are TRBV6-5 and TRBJ2-7; the D gene is possibly TRBD1 (6 bases). Germline V lookup: CDR1 MNHEY, CDR2 SVGAGI. This CDR3 region has 14 residues. The V end lost 7 bases, the J end lost 3 bases, and 16 bases lay between the germline ends. CDR3 protein: CASIIDRSLYEQYF. The CDR3 DNA follows: TGTGCCAGCATTATAGACAGGAGCCTCTACGAGCAGTACTTC.

V is TRBV15 and J is TRBJ2-5; 7 positions match TRBD1. Trimming took 1 base from V and 5 from J; bases not matched to a gene: 7. Germline V CDR1 and CDR2: LNHNV, YYDKDF (reference sequence). This CDR3 contains 15 residues. The CDR3 protein is CATSRAQGGRETQYF. The CDR3, as DNA: TGTGCCACCAGCAGAGCCCAAGGGGGCCGGGAGACCCAGTACTTC.

The V and J genes are TRBV9 and TRBJ1-3; tentatively, D is TRBD1 (5 bases). The V and J ends lost 0 bases and 3 bases respectively, with 13 bases between them. The length of the CDR3 is 16 residues. Germline loops: CDR1 SGDLS, CDR2 YYNGEE. The CDR3 region has the DNA TGTGCCAGCAGCGTAGGGGTACAGGTTATTGGAAACACCATATATTTT. This codes for CASSVGVQVIGNTIYF.

The rearrangement joins TRBV19 to TRBJ1-2, with D perhaps matching TRBD1 (5 bases). Germline V gene lookup returns CDR1 LNHDA and CDR2 SQIVND (reference sequence). Trimming pared 8 bases from V and 7 bases from J, leaving 14 bases between. CDR3 length: 12 amino acids. The chain's CDR3 is CASSSRGGGYTF. In DNA form, the CDR3 reads TGTGCCAGTTCCTCAAGGGGTGGTGGCTACACCTTC.

This clone was observed once. The V and J genes are TRBV29-1 and TRBJ2-1; D possibly corresponds to TRBD2 (6 bases). The CDR3 is 14 amino acids. CDR1 SQVTM and CDR2 ANQGSEA come from the germline V gene. Trimming removed 6 bases from V and 4 bases from J, with 16 bases in between. CDR3 DNA: TGCAGCGTGGCCCCCGGGGCGGGATACAATGAGCAGTTCTTC. This sequence encodes CSVAPGAGYNEQFF.

CDR3 region: CAWSVMGGVEQFF. In nucleotides, the CDR3 is TGTGCCTGGAGTGTAATGGGGGGAGTTGAGCAGTTCTTC. The chain couples TRBV30 to TRBJ2-1; D is possibly TRBD2 (6 bases). V lost 0 bases to trimming and J lost 9 bases, with 12 bases between them. The CDR3 sequence is 13 residues long. Per the germline V gene, CDR1 is GTSNPN and CDR2 is SVGIG (reference sequence).

This clone was counted once. The chain is built from TRBV11-2 and TRBJ2-5; a possible D gene is TRBD2 (5 bases). This CDR3 is 14 amino acids long. The germline gives CDR1 SGHAT, CDR2 FQNNGV. Deletions cut 7 bases from V and 5 bases from J, with 17 bases between. The CDR3 DNA follows: TGTGCCAGCACCTCCTTAGGCGGGTGGGAGACCCAGTACTTC. This gives the protein CASTSLGGWETQYF.

This clone was seen once. The chain couples TRBV30 to TRBJ2-7, with 7 bases aligning to TRBD1. From germline, CDR1 is GTSNPN and CDR2 SVGIG (reference sequence). V gave up 1 base and J gave up 9 bases; unmatched junction bases: 6. The CDR3 totals 12 residues. The CDR3 bases are TGTGCCTGGAGTGCCACAGGGGACGGGCAGTACTTC. Translated, it gives CAWSATGDGQYF.

J is TRBJ2-6 and V is TRBV7-9, with 8 bases that match TRBD1. The CDR3 has 17 amino acids. J lost 3 bases, V lost 0 bases, and 4 bases had no gene match. Germline values: CDR1 SEHNR, CDR2 FQNEAQ (reference sequence). The CDR3 DNA is TGTGCCAGCAGCTTAGCTGCAGGGGGCCGTGGGGCCAACGTCCTGACTTTC. This sequence encodes CASSLAAGGRGANVLTF. The variable domain in full, completed from reference TRBV7-9 and TRBJ2-6, reads DTGVSQNPRHKITKRGQNVTFRCDPISEHNRLYWYRQTLGQGPEFLTYFQNEAQLEKSRLLSDRFSAERPKGSFSTLEIQRTEQGDSAMYLCASSLAAGGRGANVLTFGAGSRLTVL.

This chain connects TRBV5-6 to TRBJ1-1; TRBD1 is a possible D gene (5 bases). The ends were cut back, 0 bases at V and 5 bases at J, with 11 bases in the middle. The germline V gene encodes CDR1 SGHDT and CDR2 YYEEEE. This CDR3 contains 14 residues. The CDR3 bases are TGTGCCAGCAGCTTGGCAAAGGGGATAACTGAAGCTTTCTTT. This translates into CASSLAKGITEAFF. The full variable domain, with the rest looked up from reference TRBV5-6 and TRBJ1-1, is DAGVTQSPTHLIKTRGQQVTLRCSPKSGHDTVSWYQQALGQGPQFIFQYYEEEERQRGNFPDRFSGHQFPNYSSELNVNALLLGDSALYLCASSLAKGITEAFFGQGTRLTVV.